This TCR beta chain was obtained from a study of patients and donors after allogeneic stem cell transplantation. One entry per CDR3 protein, called by TCRdb with MiXCR from the RT-PCR reads. The sample consists of approximately 27,000 distinct CDR3 sequences, over 7% of them appearing once. The CDR3 covers 13 residues. Germline-derived CDR1 and CDR2 are DFQATT and SNEGSKA (reference sequence). This clonotype showed up many times. The chain carries TRBV20-1 and TRBJ1-1; D might be TRBD1 (5 bases). The sequenced sample consisted of blood, either unsorted or a sorted T cell fraction (not recorded which). This TCR derives from a human donor who was either an allogeneic HSCT recipient or a stem cell or donor lymphocyte infusion donor (not recorded which). It is not recorded whose cells these are; they may come from a transplant donor. The CDR3 protein is CAWSSGPNTEAFF. As DNA, the CDR3 is TGCGCCTGGTCGTCGGGACCGAACACTGAAGCTTTCTTT.